These 5 T cell receptor beta chains were sequenced from one sample in a study of blood T cells in healthy people across ages. The authors ran a second PCR of 7 to 11 cycles using a sample-barcoded 5' primer and a J-beta primer mix. TCRdb recomputed calls from the 5' RACE reads with MiXCR, one row per CDR3 protein. The sample carries some 1,800,000 distinct CDR3 sequences, around 42% recorded once. The specimen sequenced was blood. The receptors originated from a human donor in good health.

J is TRBJ1-5 and V is TRBV2; D gene uncertain. Germline assignment: CDR1 SNHLY and CDR2 FYNNEI. The CDR3 is made up of 14 amino acids. Trimming shortened V by 5 bases and J by 6 bases, and 14 bases separated the two germline ends. CDR3 bases: TGTGCCAGCAGTAGGTGGGCCGAGGGTCAGCCCCAGCATTTT. Translation: CASSRWAEGQPQHF.

The chain is built from TRBV12-3 or TRBV12-4 and TRBJ2-7; 8 bases are shared with TRBD1. Near its end, the DNA agrees better with TRBJ2-5, so the J call may be wrong. The CDR3 extends over 13 amino acids. The CDR3 is CASKGTGRETQYF. The CDR3 bases are TGTGCCAGCAAAGGGACAGGTCGAGAGACCCAGTACTTC.

The V call is TRBV11-3, the J call TRBJ2-7; D not certain. Germline values: CDR1 SGHNT, CDR2 YENEEA. This CDR3 region has 13 residues. Trimming stripped 2 bases from V and 2 bases from J, with 7 bases between. The CDR3 nucleotides read TGTGCCAGCAGCTTATACCCCGCCTACGAGCAGTACTTC. Its protein is CASSLYPAYEQYF.

This clonotype occurred a few times. The chain carries TRBV11-2 and TRBJ2-5; 13 nucleotides match TRBD2. CDR1 is SGHAT and CDR2 is FQNNGV in the germline V gene. The V and J ends lost 4 bases and 5 bases, in that order; junction bases with no gene match: 4. The CDR3 covers 15 residues. The CDR3 is CASSSGLAGAETQYF. DNA for the CDR3: TGTGCCAGCAGCTCCGGACTAGCGGGGGCTGAGACCCAGTACTTC.

This clonotype was seen only a few times. This chain joins TRBV4-1 and TRBJ1-5; no clear D gene. V was clipped by 0 bases and J by 3 bases, with 9 bases between them. Germline lookup yields CDR1 MGHRA and CDR2 YSYEKL. The CDR3 is 15 residues long. CDR3 sequence: CASSQDRAPNQPQHF. CDR3 nucleotides: TGCGCCAGCAGCCAAGACAGAGCCCCCAATCAGCCCCAGCATTTT.